This paragraph reports one T cell receptor beta chain. Its target is not known. The CDR3 is made up of 13 amino acids. The V end was cut by 5 bases, the J end by 3 bases, with 10 bases between. Germline V CDR1 and CDR2: MNHNS, SASEGT. Template switching by 5'RACE produced TCR cDNA, adding a universal primer site and UMIs. Each CDR3 protein gets one entry after TCRdb re-called the 5' RACE reads with MiXCR. The sample includes 360,000 or so distinct CDR3 sequences, around 10% seen only once; the top ten take around 18%. This sample was taken from a study of T cells after yellow fever vaccination. Study outcomes and limitations: From the bulk population, abundant clonotypes could contaminate and appear within FACS-sorted repertoires. Most primary-vaccination clones reappeared after the booster (approximately 95% CD4, about 87% CD8). Some clonotypes were seen in both the CD4 and the CD8 compartments. These made up a small share and likely arose from convergent recombination.

The receptor's source is a man in his late teens or twenties who received the YFV17D yellow fever vaccine. The genes are TRBV6-1 and TRBJ1-2; perhaps TRBD1 as D (5 bases). This specimen consisted of PBMCs, obtained on the day of the first yellow fever vaccination. This CDR3 reads CASSRDRHYGYTF. CDR3 nucleotide sequence: TGTGCCAGCAGTAGGGACCGCCACTATGGCTACACCTTC.